The clone carrying this T cell receptor beta chain was seen ten or more times. Its antigen is undetermined. The junction had 5 bases not matched to a gene; V was cut back by 6 bases and J by 6 bases. This CDR3 has 13 amino acids. Germline V gives CDR1 SGHVS, CDR2 FNYEAQ. TCRdb called the 5' RACE reads again in MiXCR, with one record for every CDR3 protein. The sample records fewer than 150,000 distinct CDR3 sequences, about 8% being singletons. This entry comes from a study of T cells after yellow fever vaccination. Findings and caveats of the study: Contaminants from the bulk population, in the form of abundant clonotypes, could be found in FACS-sorted repertoires. Most clones from primary vaccination were detected again post-booster (roughly 96% CD4, about 88% CD8).

The material was CD4+ T cells sorted from PBMCs, obtained 5 days after the yellow fever booster vaccination. The source is a man aged 30-40 years who received the YFV17D yellow fever vaccine. This chain links TRBV7-6 with TRBJ2-1, with 7 nucleotides matching TRBD2. Here the CDR3 DNA reads TGTGCCAGCAGTCGGAGGGAGGGCAATGAGCAGTTCTTC. Translated, it gives CASSRREGNEQFF.